The clone carrying this TCR beta chain came up once. Its antigen remains unidentified. CDR3 size: 13 residues. V was clipped by 11 bases and J by 0 bases, with 11 bases between them. The germline CDR1 and CDR2 sequences are ENHRY and SYGVKD. The sample comes from a study of cytotoxic CD8 clonotypes in ibrutinib-treated CLL. Study-wide background: Among patients, some 25 responded partially and 2 completely; roughly 14 then stayed remitted and 12 progressed after median 68 months. Averaging across samples gave approximately 260,000 productive templates and 94,082 productive rearrangements. Study-level findings and limits: The clonality rise at ibrutinib response reflected private clonotype expansion.

Repertoires were generated with immunoSEQ multiplex PCR, while TCRdb's copy carries only in-frame clones and drops some. Of approximately 140,000 clones listed, less than 95% were seen once; the top ten hold 10% to 12%. This sequence was found in a human donor with chronic lymphocytic leukemia. The chain recombines TRBV10-3 with TRBJ1-3; no clear D. The sequencing here drew on PBMCs, taken after 12 months of ibrutinib treatment. Here the CDR3 DNA reads TGTGCCTCCGGACTGGACTCTGGAAACACCATATATTTT. Its translation is CASGLDSGNTIYF.